The clone carrying this T cell receptor beta chain was counted at least ten times. What it binds is unknown. TCRdb fed the PCR reads into MiXCR, producing one record per CDR3 protein. Of about 640,000 distinct CDR3 sequences listed, approximately 20% are singletons. This sample is part of a study of molecular identifiers for immune sequencing clone quantification. Whole-study context: In replicates, RNA from roughly 21,000 or 96,000 naive CD8 cells was divided five ways and four parts were sequenced. Study-wide results and limits: Clonotypes surpassing 20 RNA copies contained over 97% of effector molecules, versus under 1% in naive cells.

Trimming removed 5 bases from V and 9 bases from J; junction bases left unmatched: 10. Germline-derived CDR1 and CDR2 are MDHEN and SYDVKM. The CDR3 sequence is 15 residues long. Naive CD8 T cells were FACS-sorted by CD8+CD4-CCR7+CD45RA+ markers. The chain combines TRBV28 with TRBJ1-6, with TRBD1 identical over 7 bases. The sample consisted of naive CD8+ T cells from blood, with Jurkat cell RNA spiked in. As to subset: FACS-sorted CD8+CD4-CCR7+CD45RA+ naive T cells. The sequence was collected from a human donor in good health. Some libraries in this study had Jurkat cell RNA spiked in. The CDR3 here is CASSPLQGVPSPLHF. The CDR3 DNA sequence: TGTGCCAGCAGTCCTCTCCAGGGGGTTCCTTCACCCCTCCACTTT.